This T cell receptor beta chain was recorded in a study of cytomegalovirus exposure and HLA in healthy donors listed by TCRdb under 2017. At the level of the whole study: According to an earlier analysis of 550 to 700 of the donors, some 180 million T cells yielded 117 million unique TCR beta sequences and 276 Gb of sequence data. An early release that covered about 600 HLA-typed donors contained approximately 300 gigabases of sequencing data and tens of millions of unique TCR sequences. Among the roughly 380 genotyped donors, around 81% belonged to the genetic ancestry cluster associated with self-reported Caucasian donors. The study aimed to test whether signatures of past pathogen exposure could be identified by cataloging public T cell receptors. Using immunosequencing, the study profiled T cell repertoires from 640 or so subjects and related those repertoires to cytomegalovirus serostatus. Besides the first cohort of roughly 640 subjects, a separate validation cohort made up of roughly 120 different subjects was used. To predict cytomegalovirus infection status, the study brought together high-throughput TCR immunosequencing, statistical association of individual TCRs with disease status, and machine learning. To study patterns of TCR occurrence, a later analysis re-analyzed previously published TCR beta repertoires from several hundred donors and added high-resolution HLA genotyping. The later analysis used no new phenotypic data to find candidate immune exposures, relying instead on TCR beta sequences and their occurrence across donors. An earlier analysis of 587 of the donors used high-throughput TCR beta sequencing to judge whether each TCR beta V gene segment behaved as functional or pseudogenic. Donor age, sex, ethnicity and CMV serostatus were compiled alongside the repertoire data. A later genetic analysis used genome-wide SNP genotypes for about three fifths of the 666 donors, treating that subset as a discovery cohort. Every discovery cohort repertoire had been produced on one sequencing platform. HLA typing covered class I and class II loci at four-digit resolution. The number of typed donors differed by locus: 629-630 for A, B, C, DRB1 and DQB1; about 520 for DQA1; approximately 610 for DPA1; and some 450 for DPB1. Four to six DR-DQ haplotypes were handled as single units for association and clustering, since linkage in the cohort was strong. On average, around 240,000 unique TCR beta nucleotide sequences were sequenced per donor among 350 to 400 genotyped donors of the cohort, with 15% to 20% of those sequences being non-productive. Results the study describes overall, beyond this receptor: A few of the identified cytomegalovirus-associated TCR beta chains were confirmed in vitro to be specific for cytomegalovirus antigens. For the cohort, immune exposure information was limited to CMV serostatus. Because HLA typing was missing for some donors at each locus, association tests included only the typed subset. Roughly uniform sequencing depth across donors was assumed in presence/absence analyses, although this assumption may not hold. Most CMV-associated TCR beta chains appeared to be HLA-restricted in a later analysis, and the HLA associations seemed to be driven largely by CMV exposure. Some IMGT-functional V segments, including TRBV6-2 and TRBV6-3, could not be distinguished by the 87-base-pair reads and were therefore excluded. Compared with the roughly 670-donor mean, donors in an Asian-associated ancestry cluster had fewer N-insertions in productive TCRs, according to a later genetic analysis. A group of highly shared sequence variants was considered likely to be a technical artifact of the sequencing pipeline. Across donors, most TCR sequences were observed very rarely, whereas some public TCRs were present in many individuals. A later genetic analysis associated a missense DCLRE1C variant with V-gene and J-gene trimming of TCR beta chains, and an independent cohort replicated the association. Linkage disequilibrium might explain the correlated functional status among segregating V segments, but an unknown experimental factor could not be ruled out. A later analysis reported that several top co-occurrence clusters appeared linked to parvovirus B19, influenza, CMV and Epstein-Barr virus. Because counts were too low, some 17 rarely observed V segments, including chromosome 9 orphons, were excluded from the earlier analysis of around 590 of the donors. This cohort had only TCR beta chains sequenced, and the lack of alpha or paired-chain data limited which features could be detected. A total of 150 to 200 TCR beta chains were listed by the study as associated with cytomegalovirus. Strong co-occurrence of HLA alleles, especially DR and DQ, made assigning TCR associations to individual alleles difficult. In both the original and validation cohorts, the classifier was reported to diagnose cytomegalovirus status with high specificity and sensitivity. In a later analysis, some 18,000 TCR beta sequences were associated with specific HLA alleles at a false discovery rate of 0.05. Broadly in line with IMGT annotations, most TCR beta V segments showed up in productive rearrangements about 90% or about 30% of the time in an earlier analysis of 450 to 600 of the donors. In a later analysis, the rate of TCR association differed among HLA loci, with DRB1 alleles having the most associated TCRs and HLA-C alleles having the fewest. In a later analysis, HLA-associated TCR beta chains showed more clonal expansion and lower generation probabilities than non-associated chains that were equally common. A further reported finding was that TCR beta sequences accurately predicted the HLA-A and HLA-B alleles for most subjects in the first cohort. The authors suggested that the approach could potentially be extended to other disease states and immunological phenotypes.

In total, 500 to 700 healthy bone marrow donors made up the cohort. At the time of sampling, all cohort members were nominally healthy, though unrecorded immune exposures were likely present. The donor tested CMV seronegative and was one of the 352 seronegative cohort members. A peripheral blood sample was provided by each donor, and peripheral blood mononuclear cells were used for TCR beta sequencing. The Qiagen DNeasy Blood Extraction Kit was used to extract genomic DNA from the blood cell samples. Library preparation was by the immunoSEQ multiplex PCR assay. The multiplex PCR relied on a mix of 60 forward primers for TCR Vbeta segments and 13 reverse primers for TCR Jbeta segments. The CDR3 region of rearranged TCR beta genes was amplified from genomic DNA with a multiplex PCR assay. The Illumina HiSeq System was used to sequence the amplified TCR beta libraries as 87-base-pair reads. From the authors' description of their analysis: A later analysis tallied around 80 million unique TCR beta chains across the 660 or so repertoires, and around 12 million of those chains were shared by two or more donors. To remove PCR and sequencing errors, raw reads were error-corrected and collapsed into unique sequences using a nearest-neighbor algorithm that merged closely related sequences. To assign V, D and J gene segments, CDR3 sequences were aligned to IMGT reference sequences. For a sequence to be retained, a match of at least six nucleotides to both a V gene segment and a J gene segment was required. A rearrangement counted as productive if the CDR3 had no stop codons and remained in frame with V and J, and every other rearrangement counted as non-productive. CDR3 was defined by IMGT convention, running from the second conserved V-encoded cysteine to the conserved J-encoded phenylalanine. Sequences without an unambiguous match to a single V gene segment were excluded from the earlier analysis of several hundred of the donors. An earlier analysis of a few hundred of the donors called V segments functional above 56.7% productive rearrangements and segregating when the between-donor standard deviation exceeded 5%. To diagnose cytomegalovirus status from the catalog of TCR beta chain sequences, a statistical classification framework was built. V and J gene assignment, in a later analysis, came from comparing TCR nucleotide sequences with IMGT/GENE-DB human TR gene sequences. A later analysis assigned CDR3 sequences and most-parsimonious VDJ recombination scenarios with the TCRdist pipeline. A later analysis defined each TCR beta chain by its CDR3 amino acid sequence plus V-gene family, and excluded reads lacking a unique V-gene family. In a later analysis, nearly 600 highly shared, low-generation-probability nucleotide sequences were removed to address suspected cross-contamination and a sequencing artifact. A later analysis calculated a clonal expansion index for each public chain from normalized within-repertoire ranks of inferred template counts. A later analysis computed generation probabilities with a VDJ recombination model fitted to out-of-frame rearrangements, and checked the results against IGoR. Hypergeometric tests were used in a later analysis to score TCR-TCR, TCR-HLA and TCR-CMV co-occurrence, with a repertoire-size bias correction applied to the TCR pairs. False discovery rates were estimated in a later analysis by permuting HLA or CMV assignments 20 times. A later analysis grouped co-occurring TCRs with DBSCAN, adding TCRdist sequence similarity when clustering within HLA-allele-positive subsets. For co-occurrence clustering, repertoires with fewer than 30,000 or more than 120,000 public chains were excluded, along with five repertoires with anomalous nucleotide sharing. TCRdb's version of the immuneACCESS table is confined to in-frame rearrangements and falls short of the full clone set. An unresolved V gene accounts for under half of the shortfall where checked; the remainder is of unknown origin. For V, J and clone size, that table is used; D and trimming come from the DNA. For this sample the table gives approximately 150,000 clones, of which 80% were detected only once. The ten most abundant clones make up approximately 15% of the sample.

Note on this clone: Its antigen is currently not known. Base qualities were left out, and no much larger clone turns up one base away.

CDR1 and CDR2 are read off the germline V gene as LGHNA and YNFKEQ. The V and J ends are trimmed by 0 bases and 7 bases, leaving 12 bases between them. The CDR3 has 15 amino acids, counting the end cysteine and phenylalanine. CDR3 DNA only is kept here, 45 bases in frame from base 1. The sequence derives from a woman in her thirties or forties in good health and CMV-seronegative. Specimen: PBMCs. The rearranged chain carries TRBV4-2 and TRBJ2-2; the D gene is perhaps TRBD1, on 6 matching bases. The DNA sequence reads TGTGCCAGCAGCCAAGATTTGGGGGCGAACGGGGAGCTGTTTTTT. It codes for CASSQDLGANGELFF.